This record concerns one TCR beta chain sequence. Its antigen is still unknown. The record originates from a study of cytomegalovirus exposure and HLA in healthy donors. The PCR employed 60 Vbeta primers together with 13 Jbeta primers. Sequenced by immunoSEQ multiplex PCR; TCRdb stores in-frame clones only, minus some. The sample lists 150,000 to 200,000 clones, roughly 80% occurring once. Study-level points and caveats: Sequencing artifact likely explains a cluster of highly shared sequence variants. Productive status was seen about 87% or about 30% of the time for most TCR beta V segments in an earlier analysis.

Germline CDR1 SGHAT, CDR2 FQNNGV. The ends were cut back, 5 bases at V and 5 bases at J, with 16 bases in the middle. The CDR3 spans 15 residues. This clonotype originated in a male donor in good health and CMV-seropositive. Material for sequencing was PBMCs. The genes are TRBV11-2 and TRBJ2-4, with D perhaps matching TRBD2 (6 bases). The CDR3 DNA follows: TGTGCCAGCAGCCGGGACGGGGGTCGGGAAAACATTCAGTACTTC. Translation: CASSRDGGRENIQYF. Drawing the rest from reference TRBV11-2 and TRBJ2-4, the complete variable domain is EAGVAQSPRYKIIEKRQSVAFWCNPISGHATLYWYQQILGQGPKLLIQFQNNGVVDDSQLPKDRFSAERLKGVDSTLKIQPAKLEDSAVYLCASSRDGGRENIQYFGAGTRLSVL.